The subject of this entry is one T cell receptor (beta chain). Patients with chemo-refractory metastatic non-small-cell lung cancer received focal radiation plus CTLA-4 blockade with ipilimumab. These data belong to a study of radiotherapy plus CTLA-4 blockade in lung cancer. Some clones are missing from TCRdb's copy, which holds only in-frame ones; the method was immunoSEQ multiplex PCR. The sample lists roughly 85,000 clones; 85% to 90% were seen once. This clonotype originated in a human donor with non-small cell lung cancer that progressed on radiotherapy plus ipilimumab. The source material was peripheral blood, sampled from a patient treated with radiotherapy plus ipilimumab.

CDR3 residues: CASSLGQTHQPQHF. For the CDR3, the DNA is TGTGCCAGCAGCTTAGGACAGACCCATCAGCCCCAGCATTTT. The J gene is TRBJ1-5, the V gene TRBV7-2, with D perhaps TRBD1 (5 bases). Trimming pared 1 base from V and 5 bases from J, leaving 9 bases between. The germline CDR1 and CDR2 sequences are SGHTA and FQGNSA. This CDR3 region has 14 residues. The entire variable domain, with the rest obtained from reference TRBV7-2 and TRBJ1-5, is as follows: GAGVSQSPSNKVTEKGKDVELRCDPISGHTALYWYRQSLGQGLEFLIYFQGNSAPDKSGLPSDRFSAERTGGSVSTLTIQRTQQEDSAVYLCASSLGQTHQPQHFGDGTRLSIL.